This is a list of T cell receptor beta chains from one sample in a study of blood T cell repertoires in COVID-19. Assay used: immunoSEQ multiplex PCR; TCRdb lists only in-frame clones, some missing. There are roughly 230,000 clones in the sample; roughly 90% occur only once, and roughly 2% lies in the top ten. Sequencing used peripheral blood. These receptors came from a woman aged 60-70 years with COVID-19, enrolled during active disease. Both conserved end residues are part of each CDR3. The D gene is left open where the match is weak. Not every row has a clone size; where given, it reads once, few, many or a size class.

-	-	TRBV9	TRBJ2-7	TGTGCCAGCAGCTCACTCGGACAGCCTCCACGCGACGAGCAGTACTTC	CASSSLGQPPRDEQYF
TRBD1	once	TRBV7-8	TRBJ2-1	TGTGCCAGCAGCGTACACAGGGGCAATGAGCAGTTCTTC	CASSVHRGNEQFF
TRBD1	-	TRBV6-5	TRBJ2-3	TGTGCCAGCAGGGGACAGATCACAGATACGCAGTATTTT	CASRGQITDTQYF
-	-	TRBV19	TRBJ2-6	TGTGCCAGTAGTCCCCTTGGAGGGCGAGATGGGGCCAACGTCCTGACTTTC	CASSPLGGRDGANVLTF
TRBD1	-	TRBV28	TRBJ2-5	TGTGCCAGCGGAAGGACAGGGAAAGAGACCCAGTACTTC	CASGRTGKETQYF
TRBD2	-	TRBV2	TRBJ2-2	TGTGCCAGCAGCATACCCGGGAGGTTCACCGGGGAGCTGTTTTTT	CASSIPGRFTGELFF
-	-	TRBV6-2/TRBV6-3	TRBJ1-5	TGTGCCAGCAGTTACTTCTCGGGGGATCAGCCCCAGCATTTT	CASSYFSGDQPQHF
TRBD1	-	TRBV11-2	TRBJ1-4	TGTGCCAGCAGCAGAGGACAGGGGGTGAAGTTTTTT	CASSRGQGVKFF
-	once	TRBV12-3/TRBV12-4	TRBJ2-5	TGTGCCAGCAGGGTACCTGGGCGGACCCAGTACTTC	CASRVPGRTQYF
TRBD1	-	TRBV7-3	TRBJ1-6	TGTGCCAGCAGCTCGCGGGACAGGGCAAATAATTCACCCCTCCACTTT	CASSSRDRANNSPLHF
-	-	TRBV19	TRBJ1-1	TGTGCCAGTAGTATAGCGGGGAAAAACATCATGAACACTGAAGCTTTCTTT	CASSIAGKNIMNTEAFF
-	-	TRBV7-2	TRBJ2-7	TGTGCCAGCAGCTTAGGTTGGGAAGGGGCGCAGTACTTC	CASSLGWEGAQYF
-	-	TRBV27	TRBJ1-2	TGTGCCAGCAGTTTATCGGGGCTGGGAAATGGCTACACCTTC	CASSLSGLGNGYTF
-	-	TRBV27	TRBJ2-1	TGTGCCAGCAGTTTAATGGGGATGACTCGGACGGGGGACCGGGATAAGCACAATGAGCAGTTCTTC	CASSLMGMTRTGDRDKHNEQFF
-	-	TRBV5-6	TRBJ1-1	TGTGCCAGCAGCTTGTGGCAGGAAGCTTTCTTT	CASSLWQEAFF
TRBD1	-	TRBV7-3	TRBJ2-6	TGTGCCAGCAGCCCGGGACAGCCATACTCTGGGGCCAACGTCCTGACTTTC	CASSPGQPYSGANVLTF
-	once	TRBV5-1	TRBJ2-1	TGCGCCAGCAGCTTGTCAGGGGGGTCAGTGGGCCAATACAATGAGCAGTTCTTC	CASSLSGGSVGQYNEQFF
-	-	TRBV7-9	TRBJ1-2	TGTGCCAGCAGCTTGGCGGACAGAATAACCTTC	CASSLADRITF
-	-	TRBV20-1	TRBJ2-1	TGCAGTGCTAGGCCCGACATAGAGCAGTTCTTC	CSARPDIEQFF
-	few	TRBV6-5	TRBJ1-2	TGTGCCAGCAGTTACTCGGGAGACTATGGCTACACCTTC	CASSYSGDYGYTF
-	-	TRBV9	TRBJ1-4	TGTGCCAGCTCACCTACCAGGGGAGTTAATGAAAAACTGTTTTTT	CASSPTRGVNEKLFF
TRBD1	-	TRBV4-1	TRBJ1-5	TGCGCCAGCAGCCCCACCTTACAGGGGGCGTATCAGCCCCAGCATTTT	CASSPTLQGAYQPQHF
TRBD1	-	TRBV18	TRBJ1-2	TGTGCCAGCTCACCCAGACAGGGGGCCGACTATGGCTACACCTTC	CASSPRQGADYGYTF
-	-	TRBV19	TRBJ2-7	TGTGCCAGTAGTATTGGCACTTTCAGGACTCTCGAGCAGTACTTC	CASSIGTFRTLEQYF
-	-	TRBV5-6	TRBJ1-4	TGTGCCAGCAGCCTGGTCGCAACTAATGAAAAACTGTTTTTT	CASSLVATNEKLFF
-	-	TRBV19	TRBJ1-2	TGTGCCAGTAACAACCCAGCGGCAGTTATAAACTATGGCTACACCTTC	CASNNPAAVINYGYTF
-	-	TRBV9	TRBJ1-2	TGTGCCAGCAGCGGAGCAGGGGCACGTGGCTATGGCTACACCTTC	CASSGAGARGYGYTF
-	-	TRBV29-1	TRBJ2-2	TGCAGCGTTGGGTCGACTAGTAAAGGGGAGCTGTTTTTT	CSVGSTSKGELFF
-	-	TRBV4-3	TRBJ2-1	TGCGCCAGCAGCCAAGAGAAACAGGGACCGAGCTACAATGAGCAGTTCTTC	CASSQEKQGPSYNEQFF